The text below deals with one TCR beta chain. This clonotype was picked up many times. The target of this receptor is not known. No base quality information exists; no much larger clone differs at one position. Libraries from unsorted PBMCs were made from 2 million PBMCs kept in RNAlater at -80 degrees C until RNA extraction. The multiple sclerosis patients were enrolled in a US clinical protocol that evaluated disease progression with magnetic resonance imaging. Peripheral blood underwent Ficoll-Hypaque density gradient centrifugation to isolate PBMCs, which were then cryopreserved in liquid nitrogen. CDR3 length: 14 amino acids, cysteine to phenylalanine. Left in the record is the CDR3 DNA by itself, 42 bases read in frame from the first base. V was cut back by 2 bases and J by 6 bases, leaving a gap of 13 bases between them. Looking up the germline V gene (reference sequence) yields CDR1 MNHEY and CDR2 SMNVEV.

These data are taken from a study of neurological immune-mediated disorders (dated by TCRdb to between 2019 and 2020). Study-wide context: Among the approximately 35 multiple sclerosis patients, relapsing-remitting MS was present in some 30 and secondary progressive MS was present in 3. The study compared peripheral blood TCR-beta repertoires of HTLV-I-associated myelopathy (HAM/TSP) patients, multiple sclerosis patients and healthy controls using UMI-based sequencing. Alongside PBMC samples, the set of more than 85 TCR-beta libraries contained longitudinal samples, technical triplicates, and paired CD4+ and CD8+ T-cell subsets that had been sorted. Of the approximately 66 subjects in the cohort, some 15 were HAM/TSP patients, about 35 were multiple sclerosis patients, and 20 were healthy controls. Overall study results and their limits: Expanded clones from different subjects shared no identical CDR3 amino acid sequences, which suggests that TCR-beta repertoires were private in all groups. In phylogenetic analysis, the repertoires of 18 of 34 MS patients grouped into a cluster of related CDR3 sequences, which suggests a possible signature at the repertoire level. No clinical or MRI features were associated with the MS cluster, and the authors said that larger cohorts are needed. TCR clonal expansion was greatest in HAM/TSP patients and smallest in MS patients, who ranked below even healthy controls.

cDNA was synthesized by template-switch 5'RACE using a primer with a 10-nucleotide random unique molecular identifier that tagged each TCR transcript. Every sequencing run covered 15-18 subjects and yielded more than 160 million TCR-beta sequences. The RNeasy kit was used to extract total RNA. TCR-beta VDJ regions were amplified with primers for the TCR constant region and the 5'RACE anchor, using the KAPA Real-time Library Amplification kit. A first PCR added sample indexes and Illumina adaptors, after which a second PCR increased the library yield. After purification with Ampure beads, the TCR product of roughly 650 bp was size-selected on a 2% E-gel SizeSelection system. Library quality was checked on a Bioanalyzer, concentration was measured with Qubit, and libraries were quantified with the Kapa Library Quantification kit before pooling. An Illumina HiSeq 2500 was used to sequence the libraries paired-end at 2 x 150 bp. To increase sequence diversity, roughly 25-31% phiX was spiked into each library pool. On the authors' methods: Quality-filtered reads were processed with the UMI-based MiGEC pipeline, which removed over 85% of raw TCR sequences during error correction. VDJ genes were aligned to IMGT germline references, and clonotypes were defined by unique CDR3 amino acid sequence plus V-J genes. Clonal expansion, Shannon diversity, and CDR3 relatedness (CalcPairwiseDistances, ClusterSamples) were evaluated with VDJtools, and phylogenetic trees were built with CLCbio workbench. A clone was classed as expanded if it had 8 or more unique UMIs, a cutoff based on coefficient-of-variation modelling across technical triplicates. The public reads were run again by TCRdb, first through fastp at Q25 and then through MiXCR, and only productive beta chains were kept. Each CDR3 protein appears once, grouped with its most common genes and DNA. In this record, the V and J calls reflect TCRdb's handling and not the investigators' own analysis. For this sample the table gives 45,000 to 60,000 distinct CDR3 sequences, of which 2% to 2.5% were detected only once. The top ten clonotypes cover around 3% of the sample.

Recombination linked TRBV27 to TRBJ2-5; the D region possibly corresponds to TRBD2 (6 bases align). Sequences were obtained from PBMCs. The sequence derives from a man aged 50-60 years with multiple sclerosis. CDR3 region: CASSLIREAKTQYF. The nucleotide sequence is given as TGTGCCAGCAGTTTAATCAGGGAGGCAAAGACCCAGTACTTC.